Listed below are T cell receptor beta chains from one sample, sequenced in a study of cytomegalovirus exposure and HLA in healthy donors. The table came from immunoSEQ multiplex PCR; TCRdb's copy has only in-frame clones and leaves some out. The sample has roughly 88,000 clones; approximately 71% are singletons. The source material was PBMCs. Every receptor here comes from a man aged 45-65 years in good health and CMV-seronegative. CDR3s leave out the opening cysteine and the closing phenylalanine or tryptophan. Some rows have no size entry. The others give once, few or many, or a class for an expanded clone.

cdr3_aa	clone_size	v_call
ASSRTDRPYGYT	.	TRBV7-9
ASSQQPSGNYNEQF	.	TRBV4-2
ASSQDVAGALSYEQY	.	TRBV14
SVGPDSNSGNTIY	once	TRBV29-1
ATRERTDQPQH	.	TRBV19
ASSENGDFYGYT	once	TRBV6-1
ASSARGRGTEAF	.	TRBV7-9
ASSEGQPNQPQH	.	TRBV9
ASSARAGRDQPQH	.	TRBV9
AISGTGGYEQY	.	TRBV10-3
ASSDAGGGRGSYAEQF	.	TRBV5-1
ASSYSTNYGYT	.	TRBV6-5
ASSLNNYQPQH	.	TRBV7-2
AITGTNSNQPQH	few	TRBV6-1
ASSRPWRETQY	.	TRBV2
ASSPRQRDSLTEAF	.	TRBV18
ASSLGTGIMNTEAF	.	TRBV5-4
ASSANRDQETQY	.	TRBV5-4
ASGSGTPSNGYT	once	TRBV19
ASSPHENQPQH	.	TRBV18
ASSQDGRGRFVANEKLF	.	TRBV4-2
ASSQERLAGITDTQY	.	TRBV4-2